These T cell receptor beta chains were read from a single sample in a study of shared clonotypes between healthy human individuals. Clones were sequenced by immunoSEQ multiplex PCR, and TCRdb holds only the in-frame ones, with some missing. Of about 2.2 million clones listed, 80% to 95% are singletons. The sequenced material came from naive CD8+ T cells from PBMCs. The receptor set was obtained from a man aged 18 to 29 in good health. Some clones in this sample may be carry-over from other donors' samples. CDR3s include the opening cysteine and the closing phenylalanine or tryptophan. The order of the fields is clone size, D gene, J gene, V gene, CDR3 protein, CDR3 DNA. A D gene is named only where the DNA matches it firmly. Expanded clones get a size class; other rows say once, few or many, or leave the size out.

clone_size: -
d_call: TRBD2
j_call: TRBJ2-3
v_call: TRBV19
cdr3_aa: CASSITPGGNTDTQYF
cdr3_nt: TGTGCCAGTAGTATAACACCGGGAGGGAACACAGATACGCAGTATTTT

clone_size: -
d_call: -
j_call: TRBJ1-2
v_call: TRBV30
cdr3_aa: CAWTVGGARGYTF
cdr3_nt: TGTGCCTGGACCGTGGGGGGGGCCCGAGGCTACACCTTC

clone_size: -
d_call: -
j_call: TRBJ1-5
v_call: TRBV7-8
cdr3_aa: CASSSHKSNQPQHF
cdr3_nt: TGTGCCAGCAGCTCGCACAAAAGCAATCAGCCCCAGCATTTT

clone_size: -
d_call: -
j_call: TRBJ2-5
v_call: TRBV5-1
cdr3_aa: CASSLNPGQETQYF
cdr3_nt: TGCGCCAGCAGCTTAAACCCAGGGCAAGAGACCCAGTACTTC

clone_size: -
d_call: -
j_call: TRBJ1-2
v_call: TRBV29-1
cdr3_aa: CSVEEGSLYRGYTF
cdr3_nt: TGCAGCGTTGAAGAGGGCAGCCTCTATCGTGGCTACACCTTC

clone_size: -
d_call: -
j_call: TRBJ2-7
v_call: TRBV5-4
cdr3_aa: CASSPAREAYEQYF
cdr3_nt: TGTGCCAGCTCCCCCGCTAGGGAGGCCTACGAGCAGTACTTC

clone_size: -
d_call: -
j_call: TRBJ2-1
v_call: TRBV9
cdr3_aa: CASSVVSGNYNEQFF
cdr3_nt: TGTGCCAGCAGCGTAGTGAGCGGAAACTACAATGAGCAGTTCTTC

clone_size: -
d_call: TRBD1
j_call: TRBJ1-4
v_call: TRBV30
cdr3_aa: CAWSVNPSIRGPGVEKLFF
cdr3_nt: TGTGCCTGGAGTGTCAACCCCTCTATCAGGGGGCCAGGGGTTGAAAAACTGTTTTTT

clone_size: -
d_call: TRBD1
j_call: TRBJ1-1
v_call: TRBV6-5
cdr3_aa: CASSPHRGSTEAFF
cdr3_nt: TGTGCCAGCAGTCCCCACAGGGGAAGCACTGAAGCTTTCTTT

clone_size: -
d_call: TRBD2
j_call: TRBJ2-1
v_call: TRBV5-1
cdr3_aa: CASSLGTGGPRNEQFF
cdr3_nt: TGCGCCAGCAGCTTGGGAACGGGAGGCCCCCGAAATGAGCAGTTCTTC

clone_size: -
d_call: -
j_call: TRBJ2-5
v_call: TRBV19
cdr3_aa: CASSPSRRNQETQYF
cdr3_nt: TGTGCCAGTAGTCCATCCAGACGGAACCAAGAGACCCAGTACTTC

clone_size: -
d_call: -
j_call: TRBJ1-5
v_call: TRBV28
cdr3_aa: CASDGRAEGNQPQHF
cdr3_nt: TGTGCCAGCGACGGGAGAGCAGAGGGCAATCAGCCCCAGCATTTT

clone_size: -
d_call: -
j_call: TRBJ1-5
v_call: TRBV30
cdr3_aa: CAWCPGSGQPQHF
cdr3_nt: TGTGCCTGGTGCCCAGGGTCGGGGCAGCCCCAGCATTTT

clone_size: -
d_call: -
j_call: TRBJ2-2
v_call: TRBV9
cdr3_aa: CASSVVWTGELFF
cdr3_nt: TGTGCCAGCAGCGTAGTGTGGACCGGGGAGCTGTTTTTT

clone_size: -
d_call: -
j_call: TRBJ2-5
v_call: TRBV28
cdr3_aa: CASKGHTAWETQYF
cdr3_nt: TGTGCCAGCAAGGGACACACGGCTTGGGAGACCCAGTACTTC

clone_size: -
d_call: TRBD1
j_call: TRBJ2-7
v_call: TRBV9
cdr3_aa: CASSRDRGPYEQYF
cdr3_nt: TGTGCCAGCTCGCGGGACAGGGGACCCTACGAGCAGTACTTC

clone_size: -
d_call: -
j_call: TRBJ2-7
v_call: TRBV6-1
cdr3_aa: CASSDQGEQYF
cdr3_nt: TGTGCCAGCAGTGATCAGGGCGAGCAGTACTTC

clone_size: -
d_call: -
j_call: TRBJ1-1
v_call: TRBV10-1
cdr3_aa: CATSDWGTEAFF
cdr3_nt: TGCGCCACCAGTGATTGGGGGACTGAAGCTTTCTTT

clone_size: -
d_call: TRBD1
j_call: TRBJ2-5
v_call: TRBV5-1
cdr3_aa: CASSPPGQAKTGTGRETQYF
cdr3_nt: TGCGCCAGCAGCCCCCCGGGACAGGCAAAGACCGGGACTGGCCGGGAGACCCAGTACTTC

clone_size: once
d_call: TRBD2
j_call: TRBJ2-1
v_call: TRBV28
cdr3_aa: CASSLGLADYNEQFF
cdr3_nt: TGTGCCAGCAGTTTAGGCCTAGCGGACTACAATGAGCAGTTCTTC

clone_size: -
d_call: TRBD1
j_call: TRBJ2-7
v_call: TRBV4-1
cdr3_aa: CASSQGPPGDSSYEQYF
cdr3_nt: TGCGCCAGCAGCCAAGGACCACCCGGGGACAGCTCCTACGAGCAGTACTTC

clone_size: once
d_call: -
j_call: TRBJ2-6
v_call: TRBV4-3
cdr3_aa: CASSQEGMGDSGANVLTF
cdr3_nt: TGCGCCAGCAGCCAAGAAGGTATGGGGGACTCTGGGGCCAACGTCCTGACTTTC

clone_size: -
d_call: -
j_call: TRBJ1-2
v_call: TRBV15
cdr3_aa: CATSRDRGWPGYTF
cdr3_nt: TGTGCCACCAGCAGAGATAGGGGCTGGCCTGGCTACACCTTC

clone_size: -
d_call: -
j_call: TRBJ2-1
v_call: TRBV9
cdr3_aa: CASSVASTPSIEQFF
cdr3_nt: TGTGCCAGCAGCGTAGCTTCAACACCGTCCATTGAGCAGTTCTTC

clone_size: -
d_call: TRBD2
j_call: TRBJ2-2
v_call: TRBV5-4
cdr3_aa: CASSFKREVDTGELFF
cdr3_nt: TGTGCCAGCAGCTTTAAGCGGGAGGTGGACACCGGGGAGCTGTTTTTT

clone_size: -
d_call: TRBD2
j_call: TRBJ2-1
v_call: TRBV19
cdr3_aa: CASSHGLAGGHSYNEQFF
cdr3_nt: TGTGCCAGTAGTCACGGACTAGCGGGGGGCCACTCCTACAATGAGCAGTTCTTC

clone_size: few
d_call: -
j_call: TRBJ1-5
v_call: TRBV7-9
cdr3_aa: CASSLGQGFNQPQHF
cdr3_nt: TGTGCCAGCAGCTTAGGGCAGGGATTCAATCAGCCCCAGCATTTT

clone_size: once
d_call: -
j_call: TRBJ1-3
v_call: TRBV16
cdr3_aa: CASSRQPNSLGNTIYF
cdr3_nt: TGTGCCAGCAGCCGCCAACCAAACTCTCTGGGAAACACCATATATTTT

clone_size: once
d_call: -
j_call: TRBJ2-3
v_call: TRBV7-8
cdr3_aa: CASSPDARGQADTQYF
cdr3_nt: TGTGCCAGCAGCCCCGACGCGCGGGGACAAGCAGATACGCAGTATTTT

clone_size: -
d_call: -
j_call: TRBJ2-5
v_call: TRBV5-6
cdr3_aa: CASSLAGEYQETQYF
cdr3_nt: TGTGCCAGCAGCTTGGCAGGGGAGTACCAAGAGACCCAGTACTTC

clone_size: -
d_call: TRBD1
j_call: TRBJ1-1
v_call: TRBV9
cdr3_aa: CASSPQDRGHFTEAFF
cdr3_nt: TGTGCCAGCAGCCCCCAGGACAGGGGGCATTTCACTGAAGCTTTCTTT

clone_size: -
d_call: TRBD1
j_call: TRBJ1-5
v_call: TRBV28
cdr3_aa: CASRLGTGSRNQPQHF
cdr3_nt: TGTGCCAGCAGATTGGGGACAGGAAGTCGGAATCAGCCCCAGCATTTT

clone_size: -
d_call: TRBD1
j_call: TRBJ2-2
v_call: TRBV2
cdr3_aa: CASSDVPGQGRNTGELFF
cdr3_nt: TGTGCCAGCAGTGATGTCCCGGGACAGGGAAGAAATACCGGGGAGCTGTTTTTT

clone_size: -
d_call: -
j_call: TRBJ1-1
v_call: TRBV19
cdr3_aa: CASSPGWDTEAFF
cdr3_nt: TGTGCCAGTAGTCCCGGCTGGGACACTGAAGCTTTCTTT

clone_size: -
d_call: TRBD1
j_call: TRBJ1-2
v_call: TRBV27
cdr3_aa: CASKGQGLHGYTF
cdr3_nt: TGTGCCAGCAAAGGACAGGGGTTACATGGCTACACCTTC

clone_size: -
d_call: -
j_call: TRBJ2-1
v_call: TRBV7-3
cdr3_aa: CASAYSYNEQFF
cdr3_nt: TGTGCCAGCGCCTACAGTTACAATGAGCAGTTCTTC

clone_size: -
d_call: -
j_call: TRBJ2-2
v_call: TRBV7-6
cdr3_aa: CASSLGWATGELFF
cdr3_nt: TGTGCCAGCAGCTTAGGTTGGGCCACCGGGGAGCTGTTTTTT

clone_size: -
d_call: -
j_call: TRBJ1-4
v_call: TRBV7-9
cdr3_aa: CASSFPRTTTNEKLFF
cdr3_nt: TGTGCCAGCAGCTTTCCCCGGACCACAACTAATGAAAAACTGTTTTTT

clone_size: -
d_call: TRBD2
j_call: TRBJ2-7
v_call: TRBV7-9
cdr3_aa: CASSSMTSGSVHEQYF
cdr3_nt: TGTGCCAGCAGCTCGATGACTAGCGGGAGTGTCCACGAGCAGTACTTC

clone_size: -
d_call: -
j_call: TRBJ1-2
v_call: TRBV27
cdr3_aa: CASGPQTGNYGYTF
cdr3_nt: TGTGCCAGCGGTCCCCAGACCGGTAACTATGGCTACACCTTC

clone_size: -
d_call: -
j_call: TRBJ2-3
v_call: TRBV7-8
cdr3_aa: CASSQRWGWADTQYF
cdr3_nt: TGTGCCAGCAGCCAACGGTGGGGGTGGGCAGATACGCAGTATTTT

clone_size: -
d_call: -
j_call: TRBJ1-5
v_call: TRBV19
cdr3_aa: CASSMVISSVQPQHF
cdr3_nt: TGTGCCAGTAGTATGGTAATCTCCAGCGTCCAGCCCCAGCATTTT

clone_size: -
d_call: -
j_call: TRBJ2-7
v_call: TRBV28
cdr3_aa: CASSGYEQYF
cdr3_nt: TGTGCCAGCAGCGGCTACGAGCAGTACTTC

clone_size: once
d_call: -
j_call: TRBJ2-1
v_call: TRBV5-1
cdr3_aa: CASSLLSGPHNEQFF
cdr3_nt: TGCGCCAGCAGCTTGCTGAGCGGGCCTCACAATGAGCAGTTCTTC

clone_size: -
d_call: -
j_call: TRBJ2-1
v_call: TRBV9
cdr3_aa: CASSVGAASSNEQFF
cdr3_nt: TGTGCCAGCAGCGTAGGGGCTGCGTCCTCCAATGAGCAGTTCTTC